One sample yielded the 7 T cell receptor beta chains listed below, sequenced in a study of cytotoxic CD8 clonotypes in ibrutinib-treated CLL. Data came from immunoSEQ multiplex PCR; TCRdb stores just in-frame clones and leaves some out. The table records roughly 190,000 clones, around three quarters of them present only once. The material was PBMCs, obtained after 24 months of ibrutinib treatment. Receptor source: a human donor with chronic lymphocytic leukemia.

This clone has a single count. V and J are TRBV7-9 and TRBJ2-1; possibly TRBD1 for D (5 bases). From germline, CDR1 is SEHNR and CDR2 FQNEAQ (reference sequence). V lost 1 base and J lost 6, with 10 bases in between. This CDR3 has 14 amino acids. CDR3 region: CASSLGARVNEQFF. In DNA, the CDR3 is TGTGCCAGCAGCTTAGGGGCCAGGGTCAATGAGCAGTTCTTC.

V is TRBV4-1 and J is TRBJ1-1; D unclear. There are 16 residues in the CDR3. Germline CDR1 is MGHRA and CDR2 is YSYEKL. The V gene lost 0 bases and the J gene lost 4 bases, with 15 bases spanning the gap. The DNA of the CDR3 is TGCGCCAGCAGCCAAGATTATGCGGGTCTGGCCACTGAAGCTTTCTTT. Translated: CASSQDYAGLATEAFF.

The CDR3 coding sequence is TGTGCCAGCAGTGAAGGGGACAGGGTTGGGTATTTT. This translates into CASSEGDRVGYF. This chain joins TRBV2 and TRBJ2-3, with 9 bases identical to TRBD1. Germline trimming cut 1 base from V and 14 bases from J; bases unmatched to any gene: 4. There are 12 residues in the CDR3. Germline-derived CDR1 and CDR2 are SNHLY and FYNNEI.

This clone is a singleton in its sample. This rearrangement joins TRBV28 to TRBJ2-1; D is ambiguous. The ends were cut back, 3 bases at V and 12 bases at J, with 12 bases in the middle. The CDR3 runs 12 residues. In germline, CDR1 is MDHEN, CDR2 SYDVKM. DNA of the CDR3: TGTGCCAGCAGTTTTTCACGGATACCGCAGTTCTTC. Protein product: CASSFSRIPQFF.

The chain combines TRBV5-1 with TRBJ1-1; perhaps TRBD1 as D (5 bases). Germline V gene sequence: CDR1 SGHRS, CDR2 YFSETQ. The CDR3 has 11 residues. Trimming took 2 bases from V and 8 from J, leaving 7 bases between them. CDR3 bases: TGCGCCAGCAGCTTTGGGGGGGAAGCTTTCTTT. Its translation: CASSFGGEAFF.

The rearrangement joins TRBV9 to TRBJ2-6; D might be TRBD2 (6 bases). Trimming shortened V by 3 bases and J by 2 bases, and 9 bases separated the two germline ends. Germline lookup yields CDR1 SGDLS and CDR2 YYNGEE. The CDR3 loop spans 15 amino acids. CDR3: CASSGSGAGANVLTF. CDR3 DNA sequence: TGTGCCAGCAGCGGTTCGGGGGCTGGGGCCAACGTCCTGACTTTC.

The chain recombines TRBV7-9 with TRBJ1-3, with D uncertain. V was trimmed by 5 bases and J by 0 bases, leaving 11 bases between them. In germline, CDR1 is SEHNR, CDR2 FQNEAQ (reference sequence). The CDR3 is 15 amino acids. CDR3 region: CASSLGRTSGNTIYF. CDR3 in DNA: TGTGCCAGCAGCCTAGGCAGGACCTCTGGAAACACCATATATTTT.